The 28 T cell receptor beta chains given below trace back to one sample, sequenced in a study of human T cells and chemical hapten exposure. A single record per CDR3 protein comes from TCRdb applying MiXCR to the RACE reads. The sample shows about 80,000 distinct CDR3 sequences, less than 15% of them seen only once. Sample time point: pre-sensitization, week 0. Indicated treatment: therapeutic diphenylcyclopropenone sensitization with weekly scalp DPC. The source material was whole blood, sampled in connection with sensitization to the hapten diphenylcyclopropenone (DPC). The receptors come from a woman aged 45-59 years with alopecia areata. Some clones in this sample may be carry-over from other donors' samples.

This clonotype was seen a few times. The chain recombines TRBV6-2 or TRBV6-3 with TRBJ1-1, with D uncertain. The CDR3 contains 17 residues. Trimming shortened V by 5 bases and J by 2 bases, and 21 bases separated the two germline ends. Germline V gene lookup returns CDR1 MNHEY and CDR2 SVGEGT. CDR3 DNA: TGTGCCAGCAGTGACGCATGGGAGGTCACACTCAACACTGAAGCTTTCTTT. The encoded protein is CASSDAWEVTLNTEAFF.

V usage is TRBV7-2 and J usage is TRBJ1-2; no clear D. Germline V gene data show CDR1 as SGHTA and CDR2 as FQGNSA. The length of the CDR3 is 13 residues. DNA of the CDR3: TGTGTGGACGCCGAGGGTTTAGACTATGGCTACACCTTC. As protein: CVDAEGLDYGYTF.

The gene calls are TRBV12-3 or TRBV12-4 and TRBJ2-7; D possibly corresponds to TRBD2 (6 bases). Trimming left V 6 bases short and J 6 bases short, with 15 bases between. The CDR3 length is 13 residues. CDR3 sequence (DNA): TGTGCCAGCAGCTTGCCCACTAGCATCGAGCAGTACTTC. It is translated as CASSLPTSIEQYF.

The gene calls are TRBV20-1 and TRBJ2-7; 7 nucleotides align to TRBD1. The CDR3 is 12 amino acids. V was pared by 3 bases and J by 4 bases, with 3 bases of the junction left unmatched. The germline CDR1 and CDR2 sequences are DFQATT and SNEGSKA (reference sequence). The CDR3 is CSASQGQYEQYF. Here the CDR3 DNA reads TGCAGTGCTAGTCAGGGACAGTACGAGCAGTACTTC.

V gene TRBV4-3 combines with J gene TRBJ1-6; tentative D call: TRBD1 (6 bases). Germline loops: CDR1 LGHNA, CDR2 YSLEER. V gave up 2 bases and J gave up 10 bases, with 12 bases separating them. The CDR3 is 14 amino acids. CDR3 sequence (DNA): TGCGCCAGCAGCCAATTAACAGGGAGGTCACCCCTCCACTTT. Encoded protein: CASSQLTGRSPLHF.

The CDR3 protein is CASSLRTGVATEAFF. DNA for the CDR3: TGTGCCAGCAGCTTGAGGACAGGGGTTGCCACTGAAGCTTTCTTT. The V gene is TRBV7-2, the J gene TRBJ1-1; 9 bases align to TRBD1. CDR3 length equals 15 residues. With 3 bases clipped from V and 4 bases from J, the junction kept 6 bases outside the gene matches. Germline values: CDR1 SGHTA, CDR2 FQGNSA.

A few counts support this clonotype. The DNA of the CDR3 is TGTGCCATCAGTGAGGCTGATACATTTGGCAAAAACATTCAGTACTTC. This translates into CAISEADTFGKNIQYF. V and J are TRBV10-3 and TRBJ2-4; D not resolved. Trimming took off 2 bases at V and 3 bases at J, with 14 bases between the two ends. The CDR3 consists of 16 residues. Looked up from germline, CDR1 is ENHRY and CDR2 is SYGVKD.

Ten or more counts support this clonotype. The chain has TRBV9 and TRBJ2-7; D gene unclear. Trimming pared 0 bases from V and 6 bases from J, leaving 10 bases between. The germline gives CDR1 SGDLS, CDR2 YYNGEE. This CDR3 spans 13 amino acids. The CDR3 here is CASSVATTSEQYF. DNA of the CDR3: TGTGCCAGCAGCGTAGCTACAACAAGCGAGCAGTACTTC. The entire variable domain, with the rest obtained from reference TRBV9 and TRBJ2-7, is as follows: DSGVTQTPKHLITATGQRVTLRCSPRSGDLSVYWYQQSLDQGLQFLIQYYNGEERAKGNILERFSAQQFPDLHSELNLSSLELGDSALYFCASSVATTSEQYFGPGTRLTVT.

This clonotype has a handful of counts. The CDR3 nucleotides are TGTGCCAGCAGCCAAGATCCATGGAGTTACAATGAGCAGTTCTTC. This encodes CASSQDPWSYNEQFF. The chain is built from TRBV3-1 and TRBJ2-1; D is unclear. V was cut by 0 bases and J by 4 bases, with 10 bases left in between. From germline, CDR1 is LGHDT and CDR2 YNNKEL (reference sequence). This CDR3 has 15 residues.

This rearrangement joins TRBV3-1 to TRBJ2-3, with a tentative D call TRBD2 (6 bases). The germline V gene has CDR1 LGHDT and CDR2 YNNKEL (reference sequence). V shed 4 bases and J shed 6 bases, with 20 bases lying between them. This CDR3 region has 16 residues. CDR3 coding DNA: TGTGCCAGCAGCCCACAAGCCGGAGGGCGACAGGATACGCAGTATTTT. Translation gives CASSPQAGGRQDTQYF.

Concerning this clonotype itself: One junction end does not reproduce the germline sequence, and a read error may be involved. The J gene is TRBJ1-3, the V gene TRBV18; weak D call: TRBD1 (5 bases). CDR3 length equals 15 residues. CDR1 KGHSH and CDR2 LQKENI come from the germline V gene. The CDR3 spells CASLPGTDSGNTIYF. The CDR3, as DNA: TGTGCCAGCTTACCAGGGACGGACTCTGGAAACACCATATATTTT.

The chain couples TRBV6-6 to TRBJ2-7; 9 nucleotides line up with TRBD2. The V gene's germline CDR1 is MNHNY and CDR2 SVGAGI (reference sequence). V shed 8 bases, J shed 4 bases, and the junction held 6 bases outside the gene matches. The CDR3 totals 13 residues. CDR3 sequence: CASGSGSLYEQYF. In DNA, the CDR3 is TGTGCCAGCGGTAGCGGGAGCTTGTACGAGCAGTACTTC.

This clonotype has more than one count but fewer than ten. The V call is TRBV5-1, the J call TRBJ2-2; D possibly matches TRBD1 or TRBD2 (5 bases each). The V gene's germline CDR1 is SGHRS and CDR2 YFSETQ. The CDR3 spans 17 residues. Trimming cost V 4 bases and J 0 bases, with 16 bases left between them. CDR3 nucleotide sequence: TGCGCCAGCAGCACCTCCGGGACGGAGGCGAACACCGGGGAGCTGTTTTTT. This codes for CASSTSGTEANTGELFF.

The chain combines TRBV5-4 with TRBJ2-1; 9 bases are a match to TRBD2. The germline CDR1 and CDR2 sequences are SGHNT and YYREEE (reference sequence). Trimming at V came to 0 bases and at J to 6 bases, leaving 4 bases not matched to a gene. The CDR3 is 15 residues long. CDR3 bases: TGTGCCAGCAGCTTGGTGTTTAGCGGGAGCAATGAGCAGTTCTTC. The encoded protein is CASSLVFSGSNEQFF.

The genes are TRBV2 and TRBJ2-7; 9 bases line up with TRBD2. From germline, CDR1 is SNHLY and CDR2 FYNNEI. With V trimmed by 4 bases and J by 0 bases, 10 bases remained unmatched. CDR3 length: 17 residues. The CDR3 region has the DNA TGTGCCAGCAGTGCCTCCTCCCTAGCGGGGACCTCCTACGAGCAGTACTTC. Translation: CASSASSLAGTSYEQYF.

This clonotype was picked up a small number of times. The chain employs TRBV20-1 and TRBJ1-4, with D possibly being TRBD1 (5 bases). The CDR3 spans 16 residues. V dropped 4 bases and J dropped 7 bases, with 22 bases sitting between them. Germline assignment: CDR1 DFQATT and CDR2 SNEGSKA (reference sequence). The CDR3: CSAMPGLAGSVEKLFF. DNA for the CDR3: TGCAGTGCTATGCCGGGCCTCGCAGGGTCGGTTGAAAAACTGTTTTTT.

As for this clonotype: The junction differs from germline at one of its ends, possibly a read error. The V gene is TRBV7-9, the J gene TRBJ2-1, with 8 nucleotides matching TRBD1. Germline CDR1 is SEHNR and CDR2 is FQNEAQ (reference sequence). This CDR3 has 15 amino acids. The CDR3 region is CVSSLEGQAYNEQFF. CDR3 in DNA: TGTGTCAGCAGCTTAGAGGGACAGGCCTACAATGAGCAGTTCTTC. Full variable domain (remainder filled in from reference TRBV7-9 and TRBJ2-1): DTGVSQNPRHKITKRGQNVTFRCDPISEHNRLYWYRQTLGQGPEFLTYFQNEAQLEKSRLLSDRFSAERPKGSFSTLEIQRTEQGDSAMYLCVSSLEGQAYNEQFFGPGTRLTVL.

The rearrangement joins TRBV6-6 to TRBJ1-6; a weak D match, TRBD1 (6 bases). Germline CDR1 and CDR2: MNHNY and SVGAGI (reference sequence). V dropped 5 bases and J dropped 8 bases, with 16 bases sitting between them. CDR3 size: 15 residues. The chain's CDR3 is CASSGIRGKDSPLHF. CDR3 nucleotides: TGTGCCAGCAGTGGAATTAGGGGGAAAGATTCACCCCTCCACTTT.

In this sample, this clonotype turned up many times. This rearrangement joins TRBV20-1 to TRBJ1-1; 9 positions match TRBD1. The CDR3 has 17 amino acids. Trimming cost V 7 bases and J 5 bases; bases outside gene matches: 20. The V gene's germline CDR1 is DFQATT and CDR2 SNEGSKA (reference sequence). In nucleotides, the CDR3 is TGCAGTGTCTTAAACCCCCTGACAGGGGGGCATTGGACTGAAGCTTTCTTT. It encodes CSVLNPLTGGHWTEAFF.

The gene calls are TRBV2 and TRBJ2-7; tentative D call: TRBD1 (5 bases). The germline V gene has CDR1 SNHLY and CDR2 FYNNEI. V was shortened by 6 bases and J by 4 bases, with 10 bases between the two germline ends. The length of the CDR3 is 12 residues. CDR3 bases: TGTGCCAGCAGAACCGACAGTTACGAGCAGTACTTC. This translates into CASRTDSYEQYF.

This clonotype was seen a few times. The V gene is TRBV7-2, the J gene TRBJ2-2; perhaps TRBD2 as D (5 bases). V shed 4 bases and J shed 6 bases, with 24 bases lying between them. This CDR3 spans 18 amino acids. Germline CDR1 SGHTA, CDR2 FQGNSA. CDR3 nucleotide sequence: TGTGCCAGCAGCTCCCGCACTCTGGCGGGCCATAGGGCCGGGGAGCTGTTTTTT. It specifies CASSSRTLAGHRAGELFF.

CDR3 sequence: CASSLSTGAGTEAFF. The CDR3 DNA is TGCGCCAGCAGCTTATCGACAGGGGCGGGCACTGAAGCTTTCTTT. The chain employs TRBV4-3 and TRBJ1-1; 8 bases align to TRBD1. V lost 5 bases, J lost 4 bases, and 9 bases stayed unmatched. The CDR3 has 15 amino acids. In germline, CDR1 is LGHNA, CDR2 YSLEER.

This clonotype has more than one count but fewer than ten. This chain joins TRBV5-4 and TRBJ1-1; D ambiguous. The CDR3 contains 12 residues. Germline lookup yields CDR1 SGHNT and CDR2 YYREEE (reference sequence). V was clipped by 7 bases and J by 3 bases, with 10 bases between them. The CDR3: CASATLDTEAFF. The DNA of the CDR3 is TGTGCCAGCGCCACCCTCGACACTGAAGCTTTCTTT. Full variable domain (rest looked up from reference TRBV5-4 and TRBJ1-1): ETGVTQSPTHLIKTRGQQVTLRCSSQSGHNTVSWYQQALGQGPQFIFQYYREEENGRGNFPPRFSGLQFPNYSSELNVNALELDDSALYLCASATLDTEAFFGQGTRLTVV.

Of note for this clonotype: Sequence at one end of the junction differs from germline and may be a read error. The V and J genes are TRBV6-4 and TRBJ2-1; TRBD2 matches at 7 bases. In germline, CDR1 is MRHNA, CDR2 SNTAGT. This CDR3 spans 15 amino acids. The DNA of the CDR3 is TGTGCCAACAGTGAGGTGGGAGGGCGAAATAATGAGCAGTTCTTC. Its protein product is CANSEVGGRNNEQFF.

V gene TRBV3-1 combines with J gene TRBJ2-3; the match to TRBD2 covers 9 bases. Germline CDR1 LGHDT, CDR2 YNNKEL (reference sequence). This CDR3 has 15 amino acids. V gave up 6 bases and J gave up 6 bases; unmatched junction bases: 10. The CDR3 nucleotides are TGTGCCAGCAGTCAAAGCGGGAGGATTTGGGATACGCAGTATTTT. It is translated as CASSQSGRIWDTQYF.

This clonotype was observed a handful of times. V usage is TRBV29-1 and J usage is TRBJ2-1; 11 nucleotides line up with TRBD2. CDR1 is SQVTM, CDR2 ANQGSEA, per germline. Germline trimming cut 6 bases from V and 0 bases from J; bases unmatched to any gene: 4. CDR3 length: 15 amino acids. CDR3 sequence reads: CSVSSGRISYNEQFF. The CDR3 coding sequence is TGCAGCGTCTCTAGCGGGAGGATCTCCTACAATGAGCAGTTCTTC.

This clonotype came up a few times. This chain connects TRBV5-1 to TRBJ2-7; TRBD1 matches at 7 bases. Trimming cost V 4 bases and J 0 bases; bases outside gene matches: 7. The CDR3 runs 15 residues. Germline CDR1 SGHRS, CDR2 YFSETQ. CDR3 residues: CASSTGDRASYEQYF. The CDR3 bases are TGCGCCAGCAGCACCGGCGACAGGGCCTCCTACGAGCAGTACTTC.

A few counts support this clonotype. V gene TRBV11-2 combines with J gene TRBJ2-3; no reliable D call. V lost 0 bases, J lost 2 bases, and 12 bases lay in between. Germline V gene data show CDR1 as SGHAT and CDR2 as FQNNGV. The CDR3 has 16 residues. The CDR3 region is CASSLDGATPTDTQYF. The CDR3 region has the DNA TGTGCCAGCAGCTTAGATGGCGCAACCCCCACAGATACGCAGTATTTT.